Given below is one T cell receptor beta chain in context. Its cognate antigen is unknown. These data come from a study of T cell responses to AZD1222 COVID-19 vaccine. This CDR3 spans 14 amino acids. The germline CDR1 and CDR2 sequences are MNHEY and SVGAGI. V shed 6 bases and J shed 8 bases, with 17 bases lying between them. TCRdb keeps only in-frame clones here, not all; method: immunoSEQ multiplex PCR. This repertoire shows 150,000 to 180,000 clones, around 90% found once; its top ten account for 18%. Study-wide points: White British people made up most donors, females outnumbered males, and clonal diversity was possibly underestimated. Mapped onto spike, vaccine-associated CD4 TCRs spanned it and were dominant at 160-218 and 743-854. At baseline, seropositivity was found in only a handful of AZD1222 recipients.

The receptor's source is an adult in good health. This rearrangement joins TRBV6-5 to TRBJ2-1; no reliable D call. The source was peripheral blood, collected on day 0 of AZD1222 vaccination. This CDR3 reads CASRAPPPFHEQFF. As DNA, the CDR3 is TGTGCCAGCAGGGCCCCACCCCCGTTCCATGAGCAGTTCTTC.